Detailed here is one T cell receptor (beta chain). Its matching antigen is unknown. The junction differs from germline at one of its ends, possibly a read error. This sample was taken from a study of shared clonotypes between healthy human individuals. General observations from the study: A reduction in generation probabilities was seen for non-shared clonotypes relative to those shared by all four donors.

The authors split each subset's genomic DNA evenly across several immunoSEQ plates. Only in-frame clones appear in the TCRdb table, and some are missing; sequencing was by immunoSEQ multiplex PCR. The sample records about 2 million clones, approximately 94% being singletons. Terminally differentiated effector memory CD45RA+ cells were excluded from the naive CD8 cells, which were CD45RO-negative and positively selected for CCR7. CDR1 SSHAT and CDR2 FNYEAQ come from the germline V gene (reference sequence). The length of the CDR3 is 15 residues. The chain carries TRBV7-7 and TRBJ2-7, with 10 bases identical to TRBD2. The receptor was isolated from a man between 18 and 29 years old in good health. The sample comprised naive CD8+ T cells sorted from blood. In DNA, the CDR3 is TGTGCTAGCAGCTTGAGTCTAGCGGGAGCCAACGAGCAGTACTTC. Protein: CASSLSLAGANEQYF. Full variable domain (outside the CDR3, taken from reference TRBV7-7 and TRBJ2-7): GAGVSQSPRYKVTKRGQDVTLRCDPISSHATLYWYQQALGQGPEFLTYFNYEAQPDKSGLPSDRFSAERPEGSISTLTIQRTEQRDSAMYRCASSLSLAGANEQYFGPGTRLTVT.